The 14 T cell receptor beta chains listed next were all sequenced from one sample in a study of cytomegalovirus exposure and HLA in healthy donors. 60 Vbeta and 13 Jbeta primers were used in PCR. The data were produced by immunoSEQ multiplex PCR, yet TCRdb's version contains in-frame clones alone and is incomplete. The profile shows 180,000 or so clones, about 79% of them singletons. Sequences were obtained from PBMCs. These receptors were collected from a man between 50 and 59 years old in good health and CMV-seropositive.

The J gene is TRBJ2-5, the V gene TRBV7-9; the match to TRBD1 covers 8 bases. The CDR3 length is 14 residues. V gave up 4 bases and J gave up 5 bases; unmatched junction bases: 6. Looked up from germline, CDR1 is SEHNR and CDR2 is FQNEAQ (reference sequence). The CDR3 spells CASSSTGDVETQYF. CDR3 DNA sequence: TGTGCCAGCAGCTCGACAGGGGATGTCGAGACCCAGTACTTC.

This clone occurred once. The CDR3 sequence: CASSSTLTGTHEKLFF. As DNA, the CDR3 is TGCGCCAGCAGCTCGACCCTGACAGGGACCCATGAAAAACTGTTTTTT. This rearrangement joins TRBV5-1 to TRBJ1-4; 7 nucleotides match TRBD1. This CDR3 has 16 amino acids. V shed 3 bases, J shed 6 bases, and the junction held 11 bases outside the gene matches. Germline V CDR1 and CDR2: SGHRS, YFSETQ.

The genes are TRBV28 and TRBJ1-2; 9 positions match TRBD1. This CDR3 is built from 16 residues. In germline, CDR1 is MDHEN, CDR2 SYDVKM. The ends lost 5 bases at V and 1 base at J; junction bases unmatched: 8. The DNA for the CDR3 is TGTGCCAGCAGTCCATTGGGACAGGGAGGTAACTATGGCTACACCTTC. Translation gives CASSPLGQGGNYGYTF.

The rearrangement uses TRBV6-4 and TRBJ2-3; 8 bases align to TRBD2. V gave up 4 bases and J gave up 1 base; unmatched junction bases: 7. CDR3 size: 16 residues. The germline V gene encodes CDR1 MRHNA and CDR2 SNTAGT. DNA of the CDR3: TGTGCCAGCAGTGTGCGAGCGGGGGACCGCACAGATACGCAGTATTTT. Its translation: CASSVRAGDRTDTQYF.

The chain joins TRBV6-1 to TRBJ1-5, with D possibly matching TRBD1 (5 bases). Per germline, CDR1 MNHNS and CDR2 SASEGT. V lost 4 bases to trimming and J lost 1 base, with 11 bases between them. CDR3 length: 15 amino acids. In DNA, the CDR3 is TGTGCCAGCAGTGGTGGGGGGAACAGCAATCAGCCCCAGCATTTT. Its translation: CASSGGGNSNQPQHF.

V gene TRBV6-5 combines with J gene TRBJ1-1; TRBD1 matches at 10 bases. Germline lookup yields CDR1 MNHEY and CDR2 SVGAGI. V gave up 2 bases and J gave up 8 bases; unmatched junction bases: 5. There are 14 residues in the CDR3. CDR3 nucleotide sequence: TGTGCCAGCAGTTACGGGGGACAGGGGCTGGAAGCTTTCTTT. It yields the protein CASSYGGQGLEAFF.

The CDR3 here is CASSVLAGGNNEQFF. CDR3 DNA sequence: TGTGCCAGCAGCGTACTAGCGGGGGGTAACAATGAGCAGTTCTTC. This chain connects TRBV27 to TRBJ2-1; 12 nucleotides line up with TRBD2. CDR1 is MNHEY, CDR2 SMNVEV, per germline (reference sequence). The CDR3 runs 15 residues. Unmatched junction bases numbered 5, after V lost 6 bases and J lost 5 bases.

This clone has just a few counts. This chain joins TRBV5-5 and TRBJ1-1, with 8 bases aligning to TRBD1. From germline, CDR1 is SGHKS and CDR2 YYEKEE (reference sequence). Trimming removed 0 bases from V and 4 bases from J; junction bases left unmatched: 5. The CDR3 extends over 15 amino acids. The CDR3 nucleotides read TGTGCCAGCAGCTTGGGGGGCAGGGGGCTCACTGAAGCTTTCTTT. Protein sequence: CASSLGGRGLTEAFF.

The chain links TRBV29-1 to TRBJ2-7, with D maybe TRBD1 (6 bases). The CDR3 sequence is 15 residues long. The ends were cut back, 5 bases at V and 2 bases at J, with 19 bases in the middle. Per germline, CDR1 SQVTM and CDR2 ANQGSEA. The CDR3 region has the DNA TGCAGCGTTTCCGACAGGACCAGACAAACCTACGAGCAGTACTTC. This translates into CSVSDRTRQTYEQYF.

This clone occurred a few times. This rearrangement joins TRBV6-1 to TRBJ2-7, with 8 bases fitting TRBD1. Germline V gene lookup returns CDR1 MNHNS and CDR2 SASEGT. The CDR3 length is 16 residues. With V trimmed by 0 bases and J by 2 bases, 6 bases remained unmatched. The CDR3, as DNA: TGTGCCAGCAGTGAAGCTTTGGACAGGGCTCCCTACGAGCAGTACTTC. Its protein is CASSEALDRAPYEQYF.

This clone appeared once. This chain uses TRBV6-1 with TRBJ1-1; no clear D. V was cut by 4 bases and J by 7 bases, with 13 bases left in between. The CDR3 runs to 13 residues. CDR1 is MNHNS, CDR2 SASEGT, per germline. In DNA, the CDR3 is TGTGCCAGCAGTGTTGGGCGGGGTGGTGAAGCTTTCTTT. Translating gives CASSVGRGGEAFF.

The V and J genes are TRBV7-8 and TRBJ2-3, with 10 bases aligning to TRBD2. Looked up from germline, CDR1 is SGHVS and CDR2 is FQNEAQ. The junction had 9 bases not matched to a gene; V was cut back by 5 bases and J by 4 bases. The CDR3 loop spans 16 amino acids. The CDR3 region is CASSPLGAGGPDTQYF. CDR3 nucleotides: TGTGCCAGCAGCCCCCTTGGAGCGGGGGGGCCAGATACGCAGTATTTT.

The chain is built from TRBV7-7 and TRBJ2-5, with D perhaps TRBD2 (7 bases). The germline CDR1 and CDR2 sequences are SSHAT and FNYEAQ (reference sequence). This CDR3 contains 16 residues. V lost 4 bases to trimming and J lost 2 bases, with 17 bases between them. The CDR3 loop reads CASSSEGGRWQETQYF. The CDR3 DNA follows: TGTGCCAGCAGCTCAGAGGGGGGGCGTTGGCAAGAGACCCAGTACTTC.

V and J are TRBV14 and TRBJ2-2; weak D call: TRBD1 (5 bases). Germline V gives CDR1 SGHDN, CDR2 FVKESK. CDR3 length: 17 residues. Trimming pared 2 bases from V and 4 bases from J, leaving 17 bases between. The CDR3 DNA is TGTGCCAGCAGCCAATGGAAGTCGGCAGGGCCCACCGGGGAGCTGTTTTTT. It yields the protein CASSQWKSAGPTGELFF.